The clone carrying this TCR beta chain has ten or more counts. Its antigen remains unknown. The CDR3 has 18 amino acids. The V gene end was trimmed by 6 bases and the J gene end by 3 bases; junction bases not matched to a gene: 21. CDR1 is DFQATT, CDR2 SNEGSKA, per germline (reference sequence). The investigators amplified TCR beta CDR3 regions from RNA transcripts. With the HTBI primer set, the TCR CDR3 went through a first round of RT-PCR. TCRdb re-called the multiplex PCR reads with MiXCR, one entry per CDR3 protein. Found here are roughly 650,000 distinct CDR3 sequences, around 15% of them singletons; the top ten hold around 3.3%. Lactation, pregnancy, other autoimmune disease or uncontrolled infection excluded patients. This record comes from a study of T cells in Graves' hyperthyroidism and ophthalmopathy. Study observations and caveats: Before onset, by a median of around 6.1 months, the model predicted ophthalmopathy.

The clonotype was recovered from a woman in her thirties or forties with Graves' ophthalmopathy. This chain uses TRBV20-1 with TRBJ2-3, with 7 bases aligning to TRBD2. Material: blood. This chain's CDR3 is CSATRPTSTSVWTDTQYF. CDR3 coding DNA: TGCAGTGCCACGAGACCCACCAGTACTAGCGTATGGACAGATACGCAGTATTTT.